The 30 T cell receptor beta chains reported below all come from one sample, sequenced in a study of a mutant IDH1 vaccine in newly diagnosed glioma. Time point given: baseline, week 1 (first vaccination visit). The treatment: pre-vaccination baseline after standard-of-care therapy. Profiling relied on immunoSEQ multiplex PCR, and the TCRdb table lists in-frame clones only, not all of them. The sample yields 50,000 to 65,000 clones, approximately 80% seen once. The material was PBMCs, obtained from a glioma patient treated with radiotherapy, temozolomide or both. These receptors came from a man between 18 and 29 years old with glioma.

The chain links TRBV6-5 to TRBJ1-1, with 8 bases aligning to TRBD1. The CDR3 runs to 13 residues. The ends lost 4 bases at V and 9 bases at J; junction bases unmatched: 7. Per the germline V gene, CDR1 is MNHEY and CDR2 is SVGAGI. As DNA, the CDR3 is TGTGCCAGCAGTTGGGAGGACAGGGCCAAAGCTTTCTTT. Protein product: CASSWEDRAKAFF.

The CDR3 loop reads CASSTPTGGYTF. The CDR3 coding sequence is TGTGCCAGCAGCACCCCGACAGGAGGCTACACCTTC. The chain employs TRBV13 and TRBJ1-2; TRBD1 might be the D (6 bases). Trimming cost V 5 bases and J 8 bases, with 12 bases left between them. CDR1 and CDR2 (germline): PRHDT, FYEKMQ (reference sequence). The CDR3 runs to 12 residues.

The table lists this clone with a few counts. The gene calls are TRBV18 and TRBJ1-5; no reliable D call. The V gene lost 6 bases and the J gene lost 3 bases, with 15 bases spanning the gap. Per the germline V gene, CDR1 is KGHSH and CDR2 is LQKENI. The CDR3 contains 15 residues. CDR3 region: CASSSAGTDNQPQHF. The CDR3 coding sequence is TGTGCCAGCTCCTCAGCGGGAACGGACAATCAGCCCCAGCATTTT.

The chain links TRBV7-6 to TRBJ2-7; D is perhaps TRBD2 (6 bases). The germline CDR1 and CDR2 sequences are SGHVS and FNYEAQ. Trimming pared 0 bases from V and 4 bases from J, leaving 13 bases between. The CDR3 has 15 amino acids. For the CDR3, the DNA is TGTGCCAGCAGCTTAGCTGTAGGCGGGGCTTACGAGCAGTACTTC. This codes for CASSLAVGGAYEQYF.

This CDR3 is CASRFRGTDTQYF. The CDR3 DNA is TGTGCCAGCAGGTTTAGGGGCACAGATACGCAGTATTTT. The V call is TRBV7-2, the J call TRBJ2-3; D is ambiguous. Trimming removed 6 bases at V and 1 base at J, with 8 bases between. In germline, CDR1 is SGHTA, CDR2 FQGNSA. The CDR3 sequence is 13 residues long.

This clone was observed a few times. As DNA, the CDR3 is TGCGCCAGCAGTTATGATACGGGTAGCGGAAACACCATATATTTT. It encodes CASSYDTGSGNTIYF. The V gene is TRBV5-1, the J gene TRBJ1-3; D call uncertain. V shed 5 bases and J shed 4 bases, with 16 bases lying between them. CDR1 SGHRS and CDR2 YFSETQ come from the germline V gene. The CDR3 length is 15 residues.

This clone was picked up one time. The CDR3 nucleotides are TGTGCCAGCAACCGGGGGAGCTCCTACAATGAGCAGTTCTTC. Translating it yields CASNRGSSYNEQFF. This chain links TRBV5-6 with TRBJ2-1, with D perhaps matching TRBD2 (6 bases). V gave up 6 bases and J gave up 0 bases, with 10 bases separating them. CDR1 SGHDT and CDR2 YYEEEE come from the germline V gene. This CDR3 region has 14 residues.

This chain connects TRBV6-6 to TRBJ2-7; 8 bases fit TRBD1. There are 15 residues in the CDR3. The germline gives CDR1 MNHNY, CDR2 SVGAGI (reference sequence). The trim removed 6 bases at V and 3 bases at J, leaving 10 bases unmatched. CDR3 in DNA: TGTGCCAGCAGGGGGGCCCGGACAGGGAACTACGAGCAGTACTTC. This sequence encodes CASRGARTGNYEQYF.

This chain joins TRBV27 and TRBJ1-2; TRBD1 aligns across 8 bases. Germline-derived CDR1 and CDR2 are MNHEY and SMNVEV (reference sequence). Trimming removed 5 bases from V and 7 bases from J; junction bases left unmatched: 12. The CDR3 is 15 residues long. The CDR3 here is CASSISGTGVGGYTF. The CDR3 region has the DNA TGTGCCAGCAGTATCTCCGGGACAGGCGTGGGTGGCTACACCTTC.

The chain uses TRBV4-3 and TRBJ1-4, with 7 positions matching TRBD1. CDR3 length: 15 amino acids. CDR1 is LGHNA, CDR2 YSLEER, per germline. Trimming removed 6 bases from V and 1 base from J; junction bases left unmatched: 5. In DNA form, the CDR3 reads TGCGCCAGCAGGCCAGGGGGGGGAACTAATGAAAAACTGTTTTTT. This codes for CASRPGGGTNEKLFF.

The chain combines TRBV4-3 with TRBJ1-1; 7 bases map to TRBD1. The germline V gene has CDR1 LGHNA and CDR2 YSLEER. The ends lost 0 bases at V and 1 base at J; junction bases unmatched: 2. This CDR3 spans 15 amino acids. For the CDR3, the DNA is TGCGCCAGCAGCCAAGATTACAGGGGGAACACTGAAGCTTTCTTT. Protein: CASSQDYRGNTEAFF.

The rearrangement links TRBV2 to TRBJ1-5, with 8 positions matching TRBD1. CDR3 length equals 15 residues. Germline lookup yields CDR1 SNHLY and CDR2 FYNNEI. The V gene end was trimmed by 5 bases and the J gene end by 4 bases; junction bases not matched to a gene: 7. DNA of the CDR3: TGTGCCAGCAGTTATCAGGGGGCGACGAATCAGCCCCAGCATTTT. Protein sequence: CASSYQGATNQPQHF.

The chain employs TRBV4-1 and TRBJ2-5; 10 bases match TRBD1. The CDR3 length is 15 residues. The V gene's germline CDR1 is MGHRA and CDR2 YSYEKL. V lost 4 bases, J lost 5 bases, and 7 bases stayed unmatched. DNA for the CDR3: TGCGCCAGCAGCCGAGGACAGGGGGTACAGGAGACCCAGTACTTC. It translates to CASSRGQGVQETQYF.

The V gene is TRBV5-1, the J gene TRBJ1-4; no clear D. Per germline, CDR1 SGHRS and CDR2 YFSETQ. CDR3 length: 15 residues. Trimming took 1 base from V and 5 from J, leaving 12 bases between them. The CDR3 DNA follows: TGCGCCAGCAGCTTGAATTCCGGGGAAAATGAAAAACTGTTTTTT. Translation gives CASSLNSGENEKLFF.

V usage is TRBV6-6 and J usage is TRBJ2-7; TRBD2 matches at 8 bases. The V segment lost 6 bases and the J segment 3 bases; nucleotides outside the gene matches: 13. This CDR3 has 16 residues. The V gene's germline CDR1 is MNHNY and CDR2 SVGAGI (reference sequence). This chain's CDR3 is CASSPIDSGRSYEQYF. The CDR3 nucleotides read TGTGCCAGCAGCCCCATCGACAGCGGGAGAAGCTACGAGCAGTACTTC.

The rearrangement joins TRBV14 to TRBJ1-1; D gene uncertain. Germline V gene lookup returns CDR1 SGHDN and CDR2 FVKESK. V shed 2 bases and J shed 8 bases, with 12 bases lying between them. The length of the CDR3 is 13 residues. CDR3: CASSQNQVGEAFF. CDR3 nucleotides: TGTGCCAGCAGCCAAAATCAGGTCGGAGAAGCTTTCTTT.

This rearrangement joins TRBV7-3 to TRBJ2-3; 7 positions match TRBD1. The CDR3 runs 14 residues. Trimming cost V 4 bases and J 6 bases; bases outside gene matches: 7. Germline V CDR1 and CDR2: SGHTA, FQGTGA. CDR3: CASSYDRVGDTQYF. In nucleotides, the CDR3 is TGTGCCAGCAGCTACGACAGGGTCGGTGATACGCAGTATTTT.

This clone appeared once. This rearrangement joins TRBV30 to TRBJ2-2; 9 bases line up with TRBD1. V lost 0 bases and J lost 1; bases outside the gene matches: 9. CDR1 and CDR2 from the germline V gene are GTSNPN and SVGIG (reference sequence). The CDR3 runs 18 residues. CDR3 amino acids: CAWSVPPDRGKNTGELFF. In DNA, the CDR3 is TGTGCCTGGAGTGTACCGCCCGACAGGGGGAAGAACACCGGGGAGCTGTTTTTT.

A few counts support this clone. The chain recombines TRBV6-6 with TRBJ1-5, with 7 positions matching TRBD1. The CDR3 length is 16 residues. Germline V gene data show CDR1 as MNHNY and CDR2 as SVGAGI (reference sequence). V gave up 7 bases and J gave up 3 bases; unmatched junction bases: 12. The CDR3 sequence is CASTLSDTGVNQPQHF. The CDR3 coding sequence is TGTGCCAGCACCCTCTCGGATACAGGGGTCAATCAGCCCCAGCATTTT.

This clone was seen a handful of times. The rearrangement links TRBV7-2 to TRBJ1-4; tentative D call: TRBD1 (5 bases). Trimming removed 6 bases at V and 5 bases at J, with 13 bases between. The germline V gene has CDR1 SGHTA and CDR2 FQGNSA. There are 14 residues in the CDR3. The CDR3 DNA follows: TGTGCCAGCAGACCGGGACGAAGGAATGAAAAACTGTTTTTT. Its protein is CASRPGRRNEKLFF.

The rearrangement links TRBV30 to TRBJ2-1, with TRBD1 matching 10 bases. V shed 2 bases, J shed 12 bases, and the junction held 4 bases outside the gene matches. The CDR3 has 12 residues. Germline V gene data show CDR1 as GTSNPN and CDR2 as SVGIG (reference sequence). CDR3 DNA: TGTGCCTGGAGTTTGGACAGGGGGTGGCAGTTCTTC. Protein: CAWSLDRGWQFF.

V and J are TRBV10-3 and TRBJ1-5; no definite D call. Germline loops: CDR1 ENHRY, CDR2 SYGVKD. The CDR3 is 12 residues long. V shed 3 bases and J shed 5 bases, with 5 bases lying between them. CDR3 sequence: CAISEWDQPQHF. CDR3 DNA: TGTGCCATCAGTGAATGGGATCAGCCCCAGCATTTT.

This sequence joins TRBV6-5 and TRBJ1-6; 7 nucleotides align to TRBD1. Trimming removed 6 bases from V and 9 bases from J; junction bases left unmatched: 11. CDR3 size: 15 residues. Germline V lookup: CDR1 MNHEY, CDR2 SVGAGI. In DNA form, the CDR3 reads TGTGCCAGCAGGTCCGGACAGGACCTGGTTTCACCCCTCCACTTT. Translating gives CASRSGQDLVSPLHF.

The V gene is TRBV5-5, the J gene TRBJ1-5; maybe TRBD1 (6 bases). V was cut by 2 bases and J by 5 bases, with 11 bases left in between. CDR3 size: 14 residues. Germline V gives CDR1 SGHKS, CDR2 YYEKEE (reference sequence). This CDR3 is CASSFGGPDQPQHF. CDR3 in DNA: TGTGCCAGCAGCTTTGGGGGGCCCGATCAGCCCCAGCATTTT.

This clone was picked up a small number of times. The rearrangement joins TRBV6-5 to TRBJ1-2; no definite D call. The length of the CDR3 is 11 residues. The V gene's germline CDR1 is MNHEY and CDR2 SVGAGI. CDR3 nucleotides: TGTGCTATGGGAGATAACTATGGCTACACCTTC. Residues: CAMGDNYGYTF.

Only one count was recorded for this clone. The rearrangement joins TRBV27 to TRBJ1-2; D is unresolved. CDR1 and CDR2 (germline): MNHEY, SMNVEV (reference sequence). The CDR3 contains 14 residues. The V end lost 6 bases, the J end lost 0 bases, and 11 bases lay between the germline ends. The chain's CDR3 is CASSLKITNYGYTF. Here the CDR3 DNA reads TGTGCCAGCAGCCTAAAGATTACTAACTATGGCTACACCTTC.

The chain carries TRBV6-1 and TRBJ1-4, with D tentatively TRBD1 (5 bases). V lost 3 bases and J lost 6, with 14 bases in between. The germline V gene has CDR1 MNHNS and CDR2 SASEGT. The CDR3 spans 15 residues. Here the CDR3 reads CASSDFGGLDEKLFF. CDR3 nucleotide sequence: TGTGCCAGCAGTGATTTTGGGGGTTTAGATGAAAAACTGTTTTTT.

This chain's CDR3 is CASSPTGGWAFF. As DNA, the CDR3 is TGTGCCAGCTCACCGACAGGAGGTTGGGCTTTCTTT. The V and J genes are TRBV18 and TRBJ1-1; TRBD1 is a possible D gene (6 bases). The germline CDR1 and CDR2 sequences are KGHSH and LQKENI. The CDR3 is made up of 12 amino acids. V lost 3 bases and J lost 11, with 13 bases in between.

The CDR3 sequence: CASSTKLAPQETQYF. The CDR3 DNA reads as TGTGCCAGCAGCACGAAACTAGCGCCGCAAGAGACCCAGTACTTC. The rearrangement joins TRBV5-4 to TRBJ2-5, with TRBD2 identical over 7 bases. Germline-derived CDR1 and CDR2 are SGHNT and YYREEE (reference sequence). The CDR3 is 15 amino acids. The junction had 8 bases not matched to a gene; V was cut back by 4 bases and J by 2 bases.

The genes are TRBV25-1 and TRBJ2-5; tentative D call: TRBD1 (6 bases). Trimming removed 7 bases from V and 1 base from J, with 10 bases in between. Germline lookup yields CDR1 MGHDK and CDR2 SYGVNS. The CDR3 has 13 amino acids. Written as DNA, the CDR3 is TGTGCCAGCAACCAGGGGTCCCAAGAGACCCAGTACTTC. This codes for CASNQGSQETQYF.